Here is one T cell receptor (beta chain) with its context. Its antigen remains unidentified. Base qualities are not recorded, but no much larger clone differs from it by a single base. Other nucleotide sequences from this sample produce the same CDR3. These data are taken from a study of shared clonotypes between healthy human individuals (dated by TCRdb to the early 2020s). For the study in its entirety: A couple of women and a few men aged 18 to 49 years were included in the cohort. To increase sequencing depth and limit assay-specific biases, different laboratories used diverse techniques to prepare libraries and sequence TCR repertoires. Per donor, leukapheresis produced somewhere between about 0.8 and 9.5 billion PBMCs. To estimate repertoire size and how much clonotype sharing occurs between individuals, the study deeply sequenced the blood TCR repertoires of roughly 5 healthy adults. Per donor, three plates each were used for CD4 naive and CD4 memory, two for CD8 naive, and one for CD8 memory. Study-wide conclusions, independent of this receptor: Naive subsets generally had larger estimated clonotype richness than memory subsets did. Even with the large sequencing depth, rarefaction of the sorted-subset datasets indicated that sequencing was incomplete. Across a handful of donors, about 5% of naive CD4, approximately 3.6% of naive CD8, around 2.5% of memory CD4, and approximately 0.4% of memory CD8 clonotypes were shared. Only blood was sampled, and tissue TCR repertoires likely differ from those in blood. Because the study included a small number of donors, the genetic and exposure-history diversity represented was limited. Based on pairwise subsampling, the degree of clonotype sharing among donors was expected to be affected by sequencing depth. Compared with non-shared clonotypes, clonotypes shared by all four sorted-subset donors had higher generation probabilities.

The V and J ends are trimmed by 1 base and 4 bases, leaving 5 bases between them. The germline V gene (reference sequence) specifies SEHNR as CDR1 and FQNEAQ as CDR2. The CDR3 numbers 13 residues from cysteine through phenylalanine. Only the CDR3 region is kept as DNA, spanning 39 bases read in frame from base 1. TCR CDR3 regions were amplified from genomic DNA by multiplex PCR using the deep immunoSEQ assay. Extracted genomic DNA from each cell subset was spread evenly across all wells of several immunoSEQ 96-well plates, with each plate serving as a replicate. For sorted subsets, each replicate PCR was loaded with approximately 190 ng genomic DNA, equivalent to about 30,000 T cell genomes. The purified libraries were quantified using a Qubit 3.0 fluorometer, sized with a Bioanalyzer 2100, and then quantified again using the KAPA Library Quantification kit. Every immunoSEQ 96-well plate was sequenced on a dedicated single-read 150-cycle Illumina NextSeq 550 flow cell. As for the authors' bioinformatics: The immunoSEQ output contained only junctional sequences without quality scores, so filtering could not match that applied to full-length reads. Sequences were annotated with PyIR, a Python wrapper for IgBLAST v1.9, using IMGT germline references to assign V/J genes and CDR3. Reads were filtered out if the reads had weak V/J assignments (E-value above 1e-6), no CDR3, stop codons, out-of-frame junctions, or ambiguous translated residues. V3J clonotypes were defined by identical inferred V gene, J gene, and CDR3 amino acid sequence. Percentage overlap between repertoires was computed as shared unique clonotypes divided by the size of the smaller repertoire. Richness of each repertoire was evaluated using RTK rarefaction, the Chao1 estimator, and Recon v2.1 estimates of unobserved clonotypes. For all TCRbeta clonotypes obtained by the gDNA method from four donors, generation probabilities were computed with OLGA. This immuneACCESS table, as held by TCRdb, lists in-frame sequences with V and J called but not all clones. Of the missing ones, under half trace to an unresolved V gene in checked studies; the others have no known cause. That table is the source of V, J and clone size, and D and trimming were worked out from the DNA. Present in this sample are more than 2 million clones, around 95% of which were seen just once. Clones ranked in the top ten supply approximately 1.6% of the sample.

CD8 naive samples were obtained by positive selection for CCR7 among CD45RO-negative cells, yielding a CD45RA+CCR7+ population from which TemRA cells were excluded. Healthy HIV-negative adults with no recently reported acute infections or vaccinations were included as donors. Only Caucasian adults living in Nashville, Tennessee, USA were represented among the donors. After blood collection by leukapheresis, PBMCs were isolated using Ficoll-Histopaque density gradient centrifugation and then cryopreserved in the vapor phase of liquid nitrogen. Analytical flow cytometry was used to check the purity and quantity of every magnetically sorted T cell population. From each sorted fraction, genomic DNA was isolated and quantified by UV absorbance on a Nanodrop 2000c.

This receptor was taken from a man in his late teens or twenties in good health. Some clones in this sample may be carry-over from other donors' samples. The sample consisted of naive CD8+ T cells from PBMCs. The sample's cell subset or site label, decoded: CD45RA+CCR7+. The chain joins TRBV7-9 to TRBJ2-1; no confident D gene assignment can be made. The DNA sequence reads TGTGCCAGCAGCTTAGGGTCATACAATGAGCAGTTCTTC. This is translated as CASSLGSYNEQFF. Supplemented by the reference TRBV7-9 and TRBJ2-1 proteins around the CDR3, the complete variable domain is DTGVSQNPRHKITKRGQNVTFRCDPISEHNRLYWYRQTLGQGPEFLTYFQNEAQLEKSRLLSDRFSAERPKGSFSTLEIQRTEQGDSAMYLCASSLGSYNEQFFGPGTRLTVL.